The next 19 T cell receptor beta chains were all read from a single sample in a study of T cell repertoires in cytomegalovirus infection. Antigens for these TCRs are unknown. MiXCR, run by TCRdb on the reads, gives a single entry per CDR3 protein. The sample has tens of thousands of distinct CDR3 sequences, 20% to 25% seen once; the top ten hold roughly 20%. Sequenced: PBMCs, sequenced either directly or after in vitro stimulation (not recorded which). The receptors were sampled from a human donor in good health (CMV status not recorded). Some clones in this sample may be carry-over from other donors' samples.

The CDR3 sequence: CAAAGVLGNQPQHF. CDR3 nucleotide sequence: TGTGCCGCGGCCGGAGTCCTGGGGAATCAGCCCCAGCATTTT. This chain links TRBV10-3 with TRBJ1-5; D unclear. V was shortened by 11 bases and J by 4 bases, with 18 bases between the two germline ends. This CDR3 contains 14 residues. Germline V gene lookup returns CDR1 ENHRY and CDR2 SYGVKD.

This clonotype has a handful of counts. The chain employs TRBV19 and TRBJ1-5, with D unresolved. The germline gives CDR1 LNHDA, CDR2 SQIVND (reference sequence). The CDR3 sequence is 13 residues long. V lost 3 bases, J lost 9 bases, and 12 bases lay in between. The CDR3, as DNA: TGTGCCAGTAGTATCAGGAGCAGCGGGCCCCAGCATTTT. It codes for CASSIRSSGPQHF.

This sequence joins TRBV7-2 and TRBJ2-3; D unclear. Germline lookup yields CDR1 SGHTA and CDR2 FQGNSA. The V and J ends lost 5 bases and 4 bases respectively, with 7 bases between them. This CDR3 comprises 12 residues. The CDR3: CASSPSPDTQYF. The DNA of the CDR3 is TGTGCCAGCAGCCCGTCTCCAGATACGCAGTATTTT.

This sequence joins TRBV5-5 and TRBJ2-5, with D uncertain. CDR3 size: 15 residues. The ends were cut back, 4 bases at V and 1 base at J, with 14 bases in the middle. The germline V gene encodes CDR1 SGHKS and CDR2 YYEKEE (reference sequence). The CDR3 DNA reads as TGTGCCAGCAGCCCCACGACTGCCTCCCAAGAGACCCAGTACTTC. Its protein is CASSPTTASQETQYF.

The chain recombines TRBV5-1 with TRBJ1-2; 7 bases map to TRBD1. The germline V gene has CDR1 SGHRS and CDR2 YFSETQ. The CDR3 covers 14 residues. V was pared by 1 base and J by 8 bases, with 8 bases of the junction left unmatched. The CDR3 loop is CASSLHWTGPGYTF. In DNA form, the CDR3 reads TGCGCCAGCAGCTTGCACTGGACAGGCCCAGGCTACACCTTC.

This clonotype has just a few counts. The V and J genes are TRBV5-1 and TRBJ2-7; maybe TRBD1 (5 bases). The CDR3 has 13 residues. Germline V lookup: CDR1 SGHRS, CDR2 YFSETQ. V was shortened by 2 bases and J by 3 bases, with 9 bases between the two germline ends. For the CDR3, the DNA is TGCGCCAGCAGCTTCGCCGACAGCTACGAGCAGTACTTC. This gives the protein CASSFADSYEQYF.

This clonotype appeared many times. The chain carries TRBV7-8 and TRBJ2-3; 11 positions match TRBD2. CDR3 size: 16 residues. Unmatched junction bases numbered 5, after V lost 5 bases and J lost 1 base. Germline-derived CDR1 and CDR2 are SGHVS and FQNEAQ. CDR3 amino acids: CASSTKLAGGTDTQYF. The CDR3 DNA is TGTGCCAGCAGCACCAAACTAGCGGGGGGCACAGATACGCAGTATTTT.

This clonotype came up a few times. This chain connects TRBV29-1 to TRBJ2-7; 8 positions match TRBD1. The CDR3 is 14 amino acids. CDR1 and CDR2 (germline): SQVTM, ANQGSEA. V shed 6 bases and J 7 bases; nucleotides not matched to a gene: 14. The CDR3 sequence: CSVETGTGGSEQYF. CDR3 in DNA: TGCAGCGTGGAAACCGGGACAGGAGGGAGTGAGCAGTACTTC.

Sample share makes this clonotype medium-sized (0.01 to 0.1%). The V gene is TRBV19, the J gene TRBJ2-7, with 8 bases aligning to TRBD1. Trimming at V came to 5 bases and at J to 3 bases, leaving 3 bases not matched to a gene. The CDR3 is 13 residues long. Germline lookup yields CDR1 LNHDA and CDR2 SQIVND (reference sequence). CDR3 nucleotides: TGTGCCAGTAGTCCCGGGACAGGCTACGAGCAGTACTTC. Protein: CASSPGTGYEQYF.

The J gene is TRBJ2-1, the V gene TRBV2; D gene ambiguous. Germline-derived CDR1 and CDR2 are SNHLY and FYNNEI. V was shortened by 5 bases and J by 8 bases, with 7 bases between the two germline ends. The CDR3 is made up of 11 amino acids. CDR3 sequence reads: CASSSFHEQFF. CDR3 in DNA: TGTGCCAGCAGTTCCTTCCATGAGCAGTTCTTC. Full variable domain (rest looked up from reference TRBV2 and TRBJ2-1): EPEVTQTPSHQVTQMGQEVILRCVPISNHLYFYWYRQILGQKVEFLVSFYNNEISEKSEIFDDQFSVERPDGSNFTLKIRSTKLEDSAMYFCASSSFHEQFFGPGTRLTVL.

Only a few counts were recorded for this clonotype. The rearrangement uses TRBV20-1 and TRBJ2-1, with 9 positions matching TRBD2. The CDR3 is 14 amino acids. In germline, CDR1 is DFQATT, CDR2 SNEGSKA (reference sequence). V lost 1 base to trimming and J lost 10 bases; unmatched junction nucleotides: 8. The CDR3 loop reads CSARGGGGASEQFF. CDR3 in DNA: TGCAGTGCTAGAGGGGGCGGGGGGGCCTCCGAGCAGTTCTTC.

This clonotype was recorded at least ten times. This chain links TRBV7-2 with TRBJ2-5, with 9 bases identical to TRBD2. V trimming: 3 bases; J trimming: 4 bases; junction bases outside the gene matches: 6. CDR1 and CDR2 (germline): SGHTA, FQGNSA. This CDR3 has 15 amino acids. CDR3 sequence: CASSFQRGAGETQYF. CDR3 DNA sequence: TGTGCCAGCAGCTTTCAGCGGGGGGCAGGAGAGACCCAGTACTTC. The variable domain in full, with the rest retrieved from reference TRBV7-2 and TRBJ2-5, is GAGVSQSPSNKVTEKGKDVELRCDPISGHTALYWYRQSLGQGLEFLIYFQGNSAPDKSGLPSDRFSAERTGGSVSTLTIQRTQQEDSAVYLCASSFQRGAGETQYFGPGTRLLVL.

Turning to this clonotype: Relative to the germline gene, one junction end is altered; a read error may explain this. The rearrangement uses TRBV4-1 and TRBJ1-6; D is ambiguous. The germline CDR1 and CDR2 sequences are MGHRA and YSYEKL. The length of the CDR3 is 11 residues. DNA of the CDR3: TGTGCCAGCAGCCAAGGATCACCCCTCCACTTT. Amino acids: CASSQGSPLHF.

This clonotype was counted between two and nine times. The chain is built from TRBV7-2 and TRBJ2-3; possible D gene TRBD2, 5 bases. Germline loops: CDR1 SGHTA, CDR2 FQGNSA. Trimming cost V 0 bases and J 14 bases, with 12 bases left between them. The CDR3 covers 12 residues. This CDR3 is CASSLAVERWYF. Here the CDR3 DNA reads TGTGCCAGCAGCTTAGCGGTCGAGCGGTGGTATTTT. Using reference TRBV7-2 and TRBJ2-3 for the parts outside the CDR3, the full variable domain is GAGVSQSPSNKVTEKGKDVELRCDPISGHTALYWYRQSLGQGLEFLIYFQGNSAPDKSGLPSDRFSAERTGGSVSTLTIQRTQQEDSAVYLCASSLAVERWYFGPGTRLTVL.

A few counts support this clonotype. The V call is TRBV7-9, the J call TRBJ1-2, with TRBD1 as a possible D gene (5 bases). V dropped 3 bases and J dropped 7 bases, with 27 bases sitting between them. CDR1 and CDR2 from the germline V gene are SEHNR and FQNEAQ (reference sequence). The CDR3 covers 18 residues. CDR3 DNA sequence: TGTGCCAGCAGCTTCTCCGGGGGAAGGTTTAATCGGATCGGTGGCTACACCTTC. It specifies CASSFSGGRFNRIGGYTF.

The genes are TRBV7-6 and TRBJ1-3; no firm D call. V was pared by 5 bases and J by 10 bases, with 15 bases between. The CDR3 consists of 13 residues. Germline CDR1 SGHVS, CDR2 FNYEAQ. The CDR3 reads CASSNSGGKTIYF. CDR3 bases: TGTGCCAGCAGCAATTCGGGAGGGAAAACCATATATTTT.

This clonotype was detected only a few times. The junction shows a germline mismatch at one end, possibly a read error. The chain is built from TRBV18 and TRBJ2-5; D uncertain. The V gene's germline CDR1 is KGHSH and CDR2 LQKENI. This CDR3 comprises 14 residues. The CDR3 protein is CASSPRGPQGTQYF. Here the CDR3 DNA reads TGTGCCAGCTCCCCCCGCGGACCTCAAGGGACCCAGTACTTC.

The chain links TRBV20-1 to TRBJ1-1; TRBD1 is a possible D gene (5 bases). The CDR3 covers 12 residues. The V and J ends lost 3 bases and 6 bases respectively, with 11 bases between them. Looked up from germline, CDR1 is DFQATT and CDR2 is SNEGSKA (reference sequence). The CDR3 here is CSARPGSAEAFF. In DNA, the CDR3 is TGCAGTGCTAGGCCAGGGTCAGCTGAAGCTTTCTTT.

This clonotype was recorded only once. J is TRBJ2-3 and V is TRBV7-6; 7 nucleotides line up with TRBD2. The CDR3 runs 15 residues. The V gene end was trimmed by 5 bases and the J gene end by 4 bases; junction bases not matched to a gene: 9. Germline CDR1 SGHVS, CDR2 FNYEAQ. CDR3 region: CASSPFGRFSDTQYF. The CDR3 coding sequence is TGTGCCAGCAGCCCATTCGGGAGGTTTTCAGATACGCAGTATTTT.